This T cell receptor (beta chain) originates from a study of T cells expressing NK-cell markers. About the study: The study drew TCR beta repertoires from sorted CD3+CD56+NKG2C+, CD3+CD56+NKG2C- and CD3+CD56-NKG2C+ T cells. One of the eight sequenced donors was seronegative, whereas the other seven were HCMV-seropositive. Study-wide findings and caveats: Where several donors were concerned, these clonotypes also led the CD3+CD56-NKG2C+ fraction.

The V gene's germline CDR1 is SQVTM and CDR2 ANQGSEA. This CDR3 is built from 12 residues. As regards this clonotype: Antigen specificity is unknown.

5'RACE template switching with UMIs produced the TCR beta cDNA. TCRdb processed the 5' RACE reads again and assigns one entry to each CDR3 protein, with no DNA. The sample has about 460,000 distinct CDR3 sequences. This receptor was identified in a woman aged 45-59 years in good health. What was sequenced was blood T cells: a sorted CD56 or NKG2C T cell subset, CD4+ or CD8+ T cells, or bulk PBMC T cells (not recorded which). The J gene is TRBJ2-1, the V gene TRBV29-1; the TRBD1 assignment by TCRdb is unverifiable without DNA. CDR3 in amino acids: CSVQPGSNEQFF.